This T cell receptor (beta chain) was documented in a study of T cells in tuberculosis. The repertoire was sequenced with immunoSEQ multiplex PCR; TCRdb's copy has only in-frame clones and lacks some. Here the sample spans more than 70,000 clones, roughly 93% being singletons. Thawed, overnight-rested PBMC were stained with GMM-loaded CD1B tetramer, viability dye and anti-CD3, then sorted. The CD1B tetramers carried C32 glucose monomycolate purified from Rhodococcus equi. The length of the CDR3 is 15 residues. The V end was cut by 1 base, the J end by 3 bases, with 13 bases between. Germline V gives CDR1 SGHDN, CDR2 FVKESK.

This sequence was found in an adult woman with latent tuberculosis. Sequencing input: CD1b-GMM tetramer-negative cells sorted from PBMCs. The V gene is TRBV14, the J gene TRBJ2-7, with D possibly TRBD2 on 6 matching bases. This CDR3 is CASSQAGLGDYEQYF. CDR3 sequence (DNA): TGTGCCAGCAGCCAAGCGGGACTGGGGGACTACGAGCAGTACTTC.